These T cell receptor beta chains were read from a single sample in a study of early T cells in non-severe SARS-CoV-2 infection. TCRdb redid the calling of the 5' RACE reads with MiXCR, one entry per CDR3 protein. The top ten clones hold 0.95% to 1.5% of a sample with over 95,000 distinct CDR3 sequences, 16% of them seen once. The sample was whole blood. The receptors come from an adult who was a healthcare worker with PCR-confirmed SARS-CoV-2 infection or an uninfected control (not recorded which). Both conserved end residues are trimmed from each CDR3. Each record gives: V gene, J gene, CDR3 protein.

>TRBV12-3/TRBV12-4|TRBJ1-2
ASSLTRTNYGYT
>TRBV20-1|TRBJ1-5
SAGGQGNQPQH
>TRBV28|TRBJ2-1
ASSLTLAGNNEQF
>TRBV6-6|TRBJ1-2
ASTIHPDKLYGYT
>TRBV18|TRBJ1-5
ASSPPQEGSNQPQH
>TRBV30|TRBJ2-6
AWSVPGGANVLT
>TRBV27|TRBJ1-1
ASSLGPSYTEAF
>TRBV27|TRBJ1-1
ASSHRGNTEAF
>TRBV6-5|TRBJ2-7
ASSRGHKRTYEQY
>TRBV29-1|TRBJ2-1
SVNLAGGFNEQF
>TRBV5-4|TRBJ1-5
ASSFQGNQPQH
>TRBV18|TRBJ2-6
ASSPDYSGANVLT
>TRBV12-3/TRBV12-4|TRBJ2-5
ASSWFGQETRETQY
>TRBV19|TRBJ2-6
ASIGISGANVLT
>TRBV21-1|TRBJ2-7
ASSKYQGGPYEQY
>TRBV27|TRBJ2-7
ASSSKGAYEQY
>TRBV28|TRBJ2-5
ASIPTENQETQY
>TRBV29-1|TRBJ2-7
SVESGTPRRPYEQY
>TRBV2|TRBJ1-5
ASSMTGDNQPQH
>TRBV20-1|TRBJ1-1
SANARAIMNTEAF
>TRBV5-1|TRBJ2-3
ASSTQSRGLQASDTQY
>TRBV12-3/TRBV12-4|TRBJ1-2
ASSPTGATRRPNNGYT
>TRBV7-8|TRBJ1-1
ASSLGRGAGEAF
>TRBV5-1|TRBJ2-1
ASSSISGDNEQF
>TRBV19|TRBJ2-1
ASSINDYNEQF
>TRBV30|TRBJ2-1
AWSIGLAGYNEQF
>TRBV7-2|TRBJ2-3
ASSVNRDTQY
>TRBV7-2|TRBJ2-2
ASSLAGEGTGELF
>TRBV5-1|TRBJ1-2
ASSLEQGSYGYT
>TRBV29-1|TRBJ2-1
SVPLGTAYNEQF
>TRBV20-1|TRBJ2-5
SARVGLAVKETQY
>TRBV4-2|TRBJ2-3
ASSPGGAGETDTQY
>TRBV23-1|TRBJ1-1
ARKIVGAEAF
>TRBV6-6|TRBJ1-1
ASRPRQGFSNTEAF
>TRBV7-9|TRBJ2-2
ASRPATSPGELF
>TRBV5-1|TRBJ1-6
ASSRGQRGDSPLH
>TRBV30|TRBJ2-7
AWTRQGTDEQY
>TRBV27|TRBJ2-3
ASSYRTSHGDTQY
>TRBV29-1|TRBJ1-1
SVLGGAAF
>TRBV6-1|TRBJ2-2
ASSEPAFRLTTANTGELF
>TRBV12-3/TRBV12-4|TRBJ2-5
ASSLWRPQETQY
>TRBV29-1|TRBJ1-1
SVEDAEAF
>TRBV5-4|TRBJ2-7
ASTAAEQY
>TRBV28|TRBJ2-1
ASSFLAGDYNEQF
>TRBV11-2|TRBJ2-3
ASSLDSAGDTQY
>TRBV20-1|TRBJ2-7
SAASDRGPSYEQY
>TRBV29-1|TRBJ2-7
SVEDPGQGPFPEQY
>TRBV20-1|TRBJ2-7
SAREAGDTYEQY
>TRBV11-2|TRBJ2-7
ASSFTYEQY
>TRBV27|TRBJ2-5
ASRPGHRSRETQY
>TRBV7-6|TRBJ2-1
ASSLARGYLREVGSYNEQF
>TRBV12-3/TRBV12-4|TRBJ2-2
ASSLGGAEELF
>TRBV28|TRBJ2-7
ASSPGFVHEQY
>TRBV7-2|TRBJ1-2
ASSFYRDFNYGYT
>TRBV6-5|TRBJ1-2
ASTPSGQSGYT